This paragraph reports one T cell receptor beta chain. Its antigen target is currently unknown. Base-call qualities are not available, and no considerably larger clone is one nucleotide away. Sequencing instrument: Illumina HiSeq 1500. The public reads were reanalyzed by TCRdb: fastp trimming at Q25, MiXCR alignment, in-frame beta chains only. Every distinct CDR3 protein forms one entry, paired with its most common genes and DNA. For this sample the table gives about 680,000 distinct CDR3 sequences, of which more than 20% were detected only once. Around 8% of the sample is in the top ten clones. The CDR3, cysteine through phenylalanine, is 20 amino acids long. The DNA shown is the 60-base CDR3, in frame from base 1. V trim: 1 base; J trim: 7 bases; unmatched bases: 19. CDR1 and CDR2, per the germline V gene, are MGHDK and SYGVNS. The sample originates from a study of T cell repertoires in cytomegalovirus infection (dated by TCRdb to between 2018 and 2020). Background on the whole study: The HLA type of each donor mattered for the analysis, because public TCR beta signatures pointed to carriage of CMV infection along with the matching HLA type. What the authors observed across the whole study: Carriers of CMV infection plus the relevant HLA type were discriminated by the cumulative frequency of public TCR beta family members in the study cohort and in an independent roughly 400-donor cohort. The ex vivo response was dominated by HLA-C-restricted CMV-specific TCR beta clonotypes, which also provided the single most frequent clonotype in two of eight donors.

Sequenced material: CD8+ T cells from PBMCs. This receptor chain uses TRBV25-1 and TRBJ2-1; a stretch of 10 junction bases matches TRBD2. The clonotype comes from a human donor in good health (CMV status not recorded). Some clones in this sample may be carry-over from other donors' samples. The CDR3 protein sequence reads: CASSESSFRVVAGGVNEQFF. The DNA sequence is TGTGCCAGCAGTGAATCGAGTTTTCGGGTCGTAGCGGGGGGCGTAAATGAGCAGTTCTTC.